The 9 T cell receptor beta chains listed next were all sequenced from one sample in a study of a mutant IDH1 vaccine in newly diagnosed glioma. Time point: week 5, during vaccination. With topical imiquimod, each dose of the vaccine consisted of 300 ug of mutant IDH1 20-mer peptide. Their antigen targets remain unknown. Libraries were prepared by immunoSEQ multiplex PCR; TCRdb keeps only in-frame clonotypes and omits some of them. The data show about 75,000 clones, 91% seen once. The source was PBMCs, collected from a glioma patient whose treatment included an IDH1 peptide vaccine. The source is a woman aged 45-60 years with glioma.

This rearrangement joins TRBV9 to TRBJ2-1; 12 nucleotides agree with TRBD2. J gave up 4 bases and V 0 bases, and 8 bases lay outside the gene matches. The V gene's germline CDR1 is SGDLS and CDR2 YYNGEE. The CDR3 consists of 18 residues. The CDR3 protein is CASSVARGGLAGYNEQFF. The CDR3 DNA is TGTGCCAGCAGCGTAGCTAGGGGGGGACTAGCGGGTTACAATGAGCAGTTCTTC.

This clone was recorded only once. The chain links TRBV5-1 to TRBJ2-4, with 9 bases aligning to TRBD1. The ends lost 0 bases at V and 7 bases at J; junction bases unmatched: 8. From germline, CDR1 is SGHRS and CDR2 YFSETQ. This CDR3 comprises 16 residues. The DNA for the CDR3 is TGCGCCAGCAGCTTGGGGGACAGGGCCTCCTCGAACATTCAGTACTTC. Translating it yields CASSLGDRASSNIQYF.

The V and J genes are TRBV5-4 and TRBJ2-7; a possible D gene is TRBD2 (5 bases). This CDR3 region has 12 residues. Germline lookup yields CDR1 SGHNT and CDR2 YYREEE (reference sequence). V dropped 3 bases and J dropped 6 bases, with 10 bases sitting between them. CDR3: CASSSASSEQYF. The CDR3 DNA reads TGTGCCAGCAGCTCCGCTAGCTCCGAGCAGTACTTC.

The chain combines TRBV10-3 with TRBJ1-2, with D tentatively TRBD1 (6 bases). The CDR3 runs 12 residues. Germline V gives CDR1 ENHRY, CDR2 SYGVKD. Between the trimmed V and J ends, which lost 11 bases and 7 bases, there was a span of 17 bases. CDR3 DNA: TGTGCCGCCCGTGGGGGCGAACTTGGCTACACCTTC. This encodes CAARGGELGYTF.

This sequence joins TRBV5-1 and TRBJ2-7; no clear D gene. Looked up from germline, CDR1 is SGHRS and CDR2 is YFSETQ. V was cut by 0 bases and J by 4 bases, with 11 bases left in between. The CDR3 has 14 amino acids. CDR3 nucleotides: TGCGCCAGCAGCTTGGCCAACTGGGGTTACGAGCAGTACTTC. It encodes CASSLANWGYEQYF.

V and J are TRBV14 and TRBJ2-7, with D uncertain. Per the germline V gene, CDR1 is SGHDN and CDR2 is FVKESK. Trimming took 3 bases from V and 0 from J, leaving 6 bases between them. The CDR3 length is 13 residues. CDR3 nucleotide sequence: TGTGCCAGCAGCCAGGGAACCTCCTACGAGCAGTACTTC. It is translated as CASSQGTSYEQYF.

The chain couples TRBV6-1 to TRBJ2-7, with 8 positions matching TRBD2. The germline V gene has CDR1 MNHNS and CDR2 SASEGT. This CDR3 is built from 15 residues. V trimming: 7 bases; J trimming: 5 bases; junction bases outside the gene matches: 13. The CDR3 loop is CASTEGVAGNDEQYF. For the CDR3, the DNA is TGTGCCAGCACCGAAGGGGTAGCGGGAAATGACGAGCAGTACTTC.

The table lists this clone with a count of one. The V call is TRBV18, the J call TRBJ1-5, with a possible D match to TRBD1 (5 bases). In germline, CDR1 is KGHSH, CDR2 LQKENI. V was trimmed by 3 bases and J by 0 bases, leaving 9 bases between them. The length of the CDR3 is 15 residues. CDR3 protein: CASSPQDISNQPQHF. In DNA form, the CDR3 reads TGTGCCAGCTCACCTCAGGACATTAGCAATCAGCCCCAGCATTTT.

The chain links TRBV27 to TRBJ2-3, with 10 bases lining up with TRBD2. The germline CDR1 and CDR2 sequences are MNHEY and SMNVEV (reference sequence). Trimming cost V 3 bases and J 6 bases; bases outside gene matches: 3. The CDR3 length is 14 residues. The CDR3 sequence: CASSFSGLADTQYF. The CDR3 coding sequence is TGTGCCAGCAGTTTCTCGGGACTAGCGGATACGCAGTATTTT.